The sequence of this T cell receptor (beta chain) was determined in a study of CXCR3-negative and CXCR3-positive naive CD8 T cells. The study's findings and limits: Both naive subsets showed comparably high diversity, and memory CD8+ cells showed much lower diversity. In naive cells, CXCR3-negative and CXCR3-positive subsets had similar TRBV-TRBJ usage; memory cells differed.

Germline values: CDR1 SQVTM, CDR2 ANQGSEA. There are 13 residues in the CDR3. All TRB cDNA libraries came from 5' RACE performed with UMI labels. TCRdb reprocessed the 5' RACE reads and keeps a single row for each CDR3 protein, giving no DNA. The sample data list roughly 89,000 distinct CDR3 sequences. As concerns this clonotype: Its antigen is unidentified.

This clonotype originated in a human donor in good health. Some clones in this sample may be carry-over from other donors' samples. Source material: naive CXCR3- CD8+ T cells from blood. Specified subset: CD45RO-CCR7+CD27+CD95- naive CD8+ T cells lacking CXCR3 (TNR3-). V is TRBV29-1 and J is TRBJ2-7. Here the CDR3 reads CSVGLVGLYEQYF.